The TCR beta chain under discussion was sequenced for a study of blood T cell repertoires in COVID-19. Germline V gene lookup returns CDR1 LNHNV and CDR2 YYDKDF (reference sequence). The CDR3 covers 17 residues. Trimming removed 4 bases from V and 7 bases from J; junction bases left unmatched: 13. The table came from immunoSEQ multiplex PCR; TCRdb's copy has only in-frame clones and leaves some out. The sample contains tens of thousands of clones, approximately 83% of which appear only once. This sequence was found in an elderly man with active or convalescent COVID-19. The chain recombines TRBV15 with TRBJ1-6; 7 bases line up with TRBD1. The sequencing sample was made of peripheral blood. Here the CDR3 DNA reads TGTGCCACCAGCAAACCGAATTCTCAGGGGGGAAATTCACCCCTCCACTTT. This encodes CATSKPNSQGGNSPLHF.